The table lists the clone carrying this T cell receptor beta chain with a count of one. This sample was taken from a study of control samples from healthy donors and cancer patients. Profiling relied on immunoSEQ multiplex PCR, and the TCRdb table lists in-frame clones only, not all of them. Among over 50,000 clones listed, around 96% were seen once. The receptor comes from a woman aged 18-35 years in good health. The sequenced material came from blood.

The CDR3 DNA reads TGCGCCAGCAATGGACAGGGTTTATACGAGCAGTACTTC. Protein: CASNGQGLYEQYF. The rearrangement joins TRBV10-2 to TRBJ2-7, with 8 bases aligning to TRBD1. Trimming at V came to 7 bases and at J to 4 bases, leaving 6 bases not matched to a gene. The CDR3 runs to 13 residues. Germline-derived CDR1 and CDR2 are WSHSY and SAAADI.